This passage covers 19 T cell receptor beta chains from one sample sequenced in a study of a mutant IDH1 vaccine in newly diagnosed glioma (dated by TCRdb to the early 2020s). The sample's time point label, decoded: baseline, week 1 (first vaccination visit). Reading the label with the study, this specimen's treatment or condition is: pre-vaccination baseline after standard-of-care therapy. Receptor amplification or capture employed the immunoSEQ multiplex PCR assay. In TCRdb, the immuneACCESS table is reduced to in-frame sequences with V and J assigned. These tables do not hold every clone; where another copy was compared, an unresolved V gene accounts for under half, and the others remain unexplained. This sample gives just under 95,000 clones in total; 80% of them show up just once. Of the sample, 7.5% falls within the top ten clones. The source material was PBMCs, sampled from a glioma patient treated with radiotherapy, temozolomide or both. The receptors shown here come from a man in his forties with glioma.

The chain links TRBV6-1 to TRBJ1-1; D unclear. CDR1 is MNHNS, CDR2 SASEGT, per germline. V dropped 10 bases and J dropped 1 base, with 13 bases sitting between them. This CDR3 has 13 amino acids. The CDR3 spells CATALEGNTEAFF. DNA for the CDR3: TGTGCCACAGCCCTCGAGGGGAACACTGAAGCTTTCTTT.

The chain is built from TRBV29-1 and TRBJ2-5, with TRBD1 matching over 10 bases. The end of the DNA is better explained by TRBJ2-7, so the J call may be wrong. The CDR3 has 15 residues. Per germline, CDR1 SQVTM and CDR2 ANQGSEA. CDR3 region: CSVEDRQGAGYEQYF. CDR3 DNA sequence: TGCAGCGTTGAAGATCGACAGGGGGCGGGGTACGAGCAGTACTTC.

Here the CDR3 DNA reads TGTGCCACCAGCAGAGATCTGGGACATTCGAACACTGAAGCTTTCTTT. Translated: CATSRDLGHSNTEAFF. The chain is built from TRBV15 and TRBJ1-1, with D perhaps matching TRBD1 (6 bases). Germline values: CDR1 LNHNV, CDR2 YYDKDF (reference sequence). V lost 0 bases, J lost 1 base, and 12 bases lay in between. CDR3 size: 16 residues.

The sample holds many counts of this clone. This CDR3 is also generated by other DNA sequences in the sample. This sequence joins TRBV18 and TRBJ2-3; tentative D call: TRBD2 (6 bases). This CDR3 contains 14 residues. V lost 6 bases and J 3 bases, leaving 13 bases between the germline ends. Germline-derived CDR1 and CDR2 are KGHSH and LQKENI. The CDR3 reads CASSPGGGTDTQYF. DNA for the CDR3: TGTGCCAGCTCCCCAGGTGGGGGGACAGATACGCAGTATTTT.

V usage is TRBV7-9 and J usage is TRBJ1-2, with TRBD1 identical over 11 bases. V trimming: 4 bases; J trimming: 6 bases; junction bases outside the gene matches: 7. Germline CDR1 reads SEHNR; CDR2 reads FQNEAQ (reference sequence). The CDR3 length is 15 residues. The CDR3: CASSYPDRGPDGYTF. The CDR3 DNA follows: TGTGCCAGCAGCTACCCGGACAGGGGGCCCGATGGCTACACCTTC.

This clone showed up just once. This sequence joins TRBV28 and TRBJ2-5, with 9 positions matching TRBD1. The end of the DNA aligns better with TRBJ2-7, so the J call may be wrong. The CDR3 has 17 amino acids. Germline assignment: CDR1 MDHEN and CDR2 SYDVKM. CDR3 amino acids: CASSIPAGTGSPYEQYF. The CDR3 nucleotides read TGTGCCAGCAGTATCCCCGCCGGGACAGGGTCCCCCTACGAGCAGTACTTC.

The rearrangement uses TRBV27 and TRBJ1-3; no reliable D call. Trimming removed 2 bases at V and 0 bases at J, with 5 bases between. The germline V gene encodes CDR1 MNHEY and CDR2 SMNVEV (reference sequence). The CDR3 has 14 residues. CDR3 sequence: CASSLVGSGNTIYF. Written as DNA, the CDR3 is TGTGCCAGCAGTTTAGTGGGCTCTGGAAACACCATATATTTT.

The chain couples TRBV7-2 to TRBJ2-5; TRBD1 might be the D (7 bases). The germline V gene has CDR1 SGHTA and CDR2 FQGNSA. V was clipped by 6 bases and J by 4 bases, with 12 bases between them. The CDR3 runs 13 residues. In DNA, the CDR3 is TGTGCCAGCAGACGACAGGGAGGAGAGACCCAGTACTTC. This codes for CASRRQGGETQYF.

V gene TRBV7-9 combines with J gene TRBJ1-3; D remains unclear. This CDR3 spans 12 amino acids. Looked up from germline, CDR1 is SEHNR and CDR2 is FQNEAQ (reference sequence). V lost 5 bases and J 4 bases, leaving 6 bases between the germline ends. CDR3 in amino acids: CASSMTGNTIYF. In DNA, the CDR3 is TGTGCCAGCAGCATGACAGGAAACACCATATATTTT.

This rearrangement joins TRBV11-3 to TRBJ2-3; D uncertain. Trimming cost V 0 bases and J 4 bases, with 5 bases left between them. The CDR3 covers 13 residues. The germline CDR1 and CDR2 sequences are SGHNT and YENEEA. The CDR3 region is CASSLDYPDTQYF. CDR3 coding DNA: TGTGCCAGCAGCTTAGACTACCCAGATACGCAGTATTTT.

The chain carries TRBV15 and TRBJ1-2, with D hard to call. The germline CDR1 and CDR2 sequences are LNHNV and YYDKDF (reference sequence). This CDR3 is 13 amino acids long. Deletions cut 6 bases from V and 2 bases from J, with 10 bases between. The CDR3 here is CATRDGINYGYTF. The CDR3 DNA reads TGTGCCACCAGAGACGGTATAAACTATGGCTACACCTTC.

This chain uses TRBV7-2 with TRBJ2-7, with 9 bases that match TRBD1. Germline V gives CDR1 SGHTA, CDR2 FQGNSA. After removal of 5 bases from V and 2 bases from J, the junction contained 7 bases not matched to a gene. The CDR3 covers 15 residues. CDR3 DNA sequence: TGTGCCAGCAGCCGCCCGGACAGGGGCCCCTACGAGCAGTACTTC. Amino acids: CASSRPDRGPYEQYF.

This clone was found once. The gene calls are TRBV7-8 and TRBJ2-3; D gene unclear. V gave up 1 base and J gave up 1 base, with 6 bases separating them. Germline assignment: CDR1 SGHVS and CDR2 FQNEAQ. The CDR3 is 14 residues long. CDR3 amino acids: CASSLEAGTDTQYF. The CDR3 bases are TGTGCCAGCAGCTTAGAGGCAGGCACAGATACGCAGTATTTT.

As DNA, the CDR3 is TGTGCCAGCAGCCCCGGGACCGGGGGGTTTCAAGAGACCCAGTACTTC. Amino acids: CASSPGTGGFQETQYF. The chain couples TRBV7-8 to TRBJ2-5, with TRBD2 identical over 7 bases. CDR1 SGHVS and CDR2 FQNEAQ come from the germline V gene. There are 16 residues in the CDR3. Germline trimming cut 5 bases from V and 2 bases from J; bases unmatched to any gene: 11.

The chain links TRBV7-2 to TRBJ2-1; TRBD1 matches at 9 bases. The CDR3 consists of 16 residues. With 2 bases clipped from V and 9 bases from J, the junction kept 11 bases outside the gene matches. Germline V CDR1 and CDR2: SGHTA, FQGNSA. The CDR3 bases are TGTGCCAGCAGCTTACGAGGACAGGGGAGGGTAGGTGAGCAGTTCTTC. Translation: CASSLRGQGRVGEQFF.

This clone was seen more than once but under ten times. J is TRBJ1-2 and V is TRBV28; no clear D gene. Germline-derived CDR1 and CDR2 are MDHEN and SYDVKM. The CDR3 spans 10 residues. V lost 5 bases, J lost 8 bases, and 6 bases lay in between. CDR3 nucleotides: TGTGCCAGCAGTCCCCCAGGCTACACCTTC. It is translated as CASSPPGYTF.

This clone turned up a few times. The V gene is TRBV5-1, the J gene TRBJ2-3; TRBD2 is a possible D gene (6 bases). Per the germline V gene, CDR1 is SGHRS and CDR2 is YFSETQ. The V end lost 4 bases, the J end lost 0 bases, and 12 bases lay between the germline ends. The CDR3 runs to 15 residues. The CDR3 region is CASSLGRSSTDTQYF. The CDR3, as DNA: TGCGCCAGCAGCCTGGGGAGGAGTAGCACAGATACGCAGTATTTT.

Only one count was recorded for this clone. This sequence joins TRBV10-3 and TRBJ1-5, with a tentative D call TRBD1 (6 bases). Germline values: CDR1 ENHRY, CDR2 SYGVKD. The CDR3 has 12 amino acids. V lost 7 bases and J 6 bases, leaving 10 bases between the germline ends. The CDR3 region has the DNA TGTGCCATCAAGGGGGAGAGTCAGCCCCAGCATTTT. This gives the protein CAIKGESQPQHF.

The J gene is TRBJ2-1, the V gene TRBV28; 11 bases line up with TRBD2. Germline values: CDR1 MDHEN, CDR2 SYDVKM. The CDR3 runs to 12 residues. The V and J ends lost 5 bases and 16 bases, in that order; junction bases with no gene match: 7. Written as DNA, the CDR3 is TGTGCCAGCAGTCAGACTAGCGGGACGCAATTCTTC. It specifies CASSQTSGTQFF.